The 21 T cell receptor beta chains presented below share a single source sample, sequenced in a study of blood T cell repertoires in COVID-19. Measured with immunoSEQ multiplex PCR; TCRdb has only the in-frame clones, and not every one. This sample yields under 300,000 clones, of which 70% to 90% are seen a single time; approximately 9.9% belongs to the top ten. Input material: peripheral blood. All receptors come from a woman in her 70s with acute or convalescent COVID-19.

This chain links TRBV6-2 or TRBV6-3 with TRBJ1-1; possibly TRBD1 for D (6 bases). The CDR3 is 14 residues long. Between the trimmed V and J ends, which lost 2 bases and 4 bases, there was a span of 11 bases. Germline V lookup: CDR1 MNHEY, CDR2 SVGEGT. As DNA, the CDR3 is TGTGCCAGCAGTTACGCGGGGGGCCGCACTGAAGCTTTCTTT. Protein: CASSYAGGRTEAFF.

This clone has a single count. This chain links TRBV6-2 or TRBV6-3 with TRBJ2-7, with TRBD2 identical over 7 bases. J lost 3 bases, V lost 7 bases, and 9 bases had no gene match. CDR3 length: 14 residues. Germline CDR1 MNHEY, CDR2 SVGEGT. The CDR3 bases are TGTGCCAGCACCCCCAGCGGGGCTCTCTACGAGCAGTACTTC. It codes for CASTPSGALYEQYF.

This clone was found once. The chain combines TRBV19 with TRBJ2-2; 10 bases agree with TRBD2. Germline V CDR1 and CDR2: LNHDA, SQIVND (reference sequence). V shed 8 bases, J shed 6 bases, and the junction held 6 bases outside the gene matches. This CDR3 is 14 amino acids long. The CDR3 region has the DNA TGTGCCAGTGGCAGCGGGGGGGCGTCCGGGGAGCTGTTTTTT. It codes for CASGSGGASGELFF. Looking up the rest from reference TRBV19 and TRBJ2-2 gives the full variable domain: DGGITQSPKYLFRKEGQNVTLSCEQNLNHDAMYWYRQDPGQGLRLIYYSQIVNDFQKGDIAEGYSVSREKKESFPLTVTSAQKNPTAFYLCASGSGGASGELFFGEGSRLTVL.

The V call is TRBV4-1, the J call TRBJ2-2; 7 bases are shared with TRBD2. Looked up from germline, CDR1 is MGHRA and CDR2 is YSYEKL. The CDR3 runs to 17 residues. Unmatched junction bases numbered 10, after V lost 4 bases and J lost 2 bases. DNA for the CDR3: TGCGCCAGCAGCCCTTCATTAGCGGGTGCAAACACCGGGGAGCTGTTTTTT. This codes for CASSPSLAGANTGELFF.

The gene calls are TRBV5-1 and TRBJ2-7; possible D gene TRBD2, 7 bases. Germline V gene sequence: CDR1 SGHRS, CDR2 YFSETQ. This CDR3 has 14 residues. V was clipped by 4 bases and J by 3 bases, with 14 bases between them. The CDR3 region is CASSVAGAVYEQYF. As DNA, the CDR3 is TGCGCCAGCAGCGTCGCGGGGGCCGTCTACGAGCAGTACTTC.

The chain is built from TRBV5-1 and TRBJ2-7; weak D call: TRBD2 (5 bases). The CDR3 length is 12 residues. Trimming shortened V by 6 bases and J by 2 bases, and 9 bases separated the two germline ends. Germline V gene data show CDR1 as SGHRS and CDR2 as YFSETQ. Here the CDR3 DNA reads TGCGCCAGCACGGGGTCAGCCTACGAGCAGTACTTC. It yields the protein CASTGSAYEQYF.

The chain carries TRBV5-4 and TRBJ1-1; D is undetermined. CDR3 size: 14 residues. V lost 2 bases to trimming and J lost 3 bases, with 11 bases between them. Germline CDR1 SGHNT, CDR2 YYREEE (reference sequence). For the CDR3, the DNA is TGTGCCAGCAGCTTATGGCTCGGGGACACTGAAGCTTTCTTT. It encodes CASSLWLGDTEAFF.

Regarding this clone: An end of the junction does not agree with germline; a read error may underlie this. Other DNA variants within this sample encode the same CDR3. CDR3 sequence reads: CASSVTGGFNEQYF. In DNA, the CDR3 is TGTGCCAGCAGCGTGACAGGGGGGTTCAACGAACAGTACTTC. V and J are TRBV5-5 and TRBJ2-7; the match to TRBD1 covers 9 bases. The CDR3 totals 14 residues. From germline, CDR1 is SGHKS and CDR2 YYEKEE (reference sequence).

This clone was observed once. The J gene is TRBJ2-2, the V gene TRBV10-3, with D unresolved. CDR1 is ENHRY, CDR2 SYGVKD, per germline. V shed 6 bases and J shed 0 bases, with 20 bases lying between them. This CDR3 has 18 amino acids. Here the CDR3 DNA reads TGTGCCATCAGAGCCCTACTTTTCGGCAGGCCGAACACCGGGGAGCTGTTTTTT. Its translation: CAIRALLFGRPNTGELFF.

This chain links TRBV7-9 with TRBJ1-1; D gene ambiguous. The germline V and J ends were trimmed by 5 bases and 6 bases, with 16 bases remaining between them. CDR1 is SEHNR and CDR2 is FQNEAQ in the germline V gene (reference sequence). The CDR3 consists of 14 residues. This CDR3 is CASSPSIGRAEAFF. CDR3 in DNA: TGTGCCAGCAGCCCGTCCATAGGGAGAGCTGAAGCTTTCTTT.

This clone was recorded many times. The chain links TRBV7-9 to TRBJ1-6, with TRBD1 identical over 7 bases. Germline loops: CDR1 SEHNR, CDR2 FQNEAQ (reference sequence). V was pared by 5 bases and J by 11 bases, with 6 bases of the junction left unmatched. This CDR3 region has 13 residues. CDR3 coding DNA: TGTGCCAGCAGCCGGGAGACAGGGACACCCCTCCACTTT. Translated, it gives CASSRETGTPLHF.

The CDR3 coding sequence is TGTGCCAGCAGGGGGGCGCGGGTGACATGGACGCAGTATTTT. It yields the protein CASRGARVTWTQYF. The chain couples TRBV27 to TRBJ2-3, with D perhaps TRBD1 (6 bases). The CDR3 covers 14 residues. Per the germline V gene, CDR1 is MNHEY and CDR2 is SMNVEV (reference sequence). Trimming removed 6 bases from V and 9 bases from J, with 19 bases in between.

The CDR3, as DNA: TGTGCCAGCAGCGTACTGACAGGCGCTAACAATGAGCAGTTCTTC. Translation gives CASSVLTGANNEQFF. The chain employs TRBV5-5 and TRBJ2-1; possibly TRBD1 for D (6 bases). Trimming pared 4 bases from V and 5 bases from J, leaving 16 bases between. This CDR3 contains 15 residues. The germline V gene encodes CDR1 SGHKS and CDR2 YYEKEE (reference sequence).

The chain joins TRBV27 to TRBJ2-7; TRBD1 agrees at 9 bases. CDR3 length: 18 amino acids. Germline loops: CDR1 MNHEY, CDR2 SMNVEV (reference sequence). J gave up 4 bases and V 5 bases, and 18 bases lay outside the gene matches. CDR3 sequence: CASSTWPGQGRSGYEQYF. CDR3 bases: TGTGCCAGCAGTACGTGGCCGGGACAGGGTAGGTCTGGTTACGAGCAGTACTTC.

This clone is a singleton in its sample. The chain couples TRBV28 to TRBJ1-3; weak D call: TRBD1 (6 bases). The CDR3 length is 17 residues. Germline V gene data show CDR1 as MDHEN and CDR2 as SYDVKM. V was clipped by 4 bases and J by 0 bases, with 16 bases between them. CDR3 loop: CASSWNSRGRSGNTIYF. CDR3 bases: TGTGCCAGCAGTTGGAACTCCAGGGGACGCTCTGGAAACACCATATATTTT.

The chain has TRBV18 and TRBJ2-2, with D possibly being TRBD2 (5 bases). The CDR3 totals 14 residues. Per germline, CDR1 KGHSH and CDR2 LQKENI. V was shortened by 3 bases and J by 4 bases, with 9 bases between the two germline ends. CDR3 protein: CASSPAGGTGELFF. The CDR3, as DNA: TGTGCCAGCTCACCTGCTGGAGGCACCGGGGAGCTGTTTTTT. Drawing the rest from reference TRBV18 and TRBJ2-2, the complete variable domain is NAGVMQNPRHLVRRRGQEARLRCSPMKGHSHVYWYRQLPEEGLKFMVYLQKENIIDESGMPKERFSAEFPKEGPSILRIQQVVRGDSAAYFCASSPAGGTGELFFGEGSRLTVL.

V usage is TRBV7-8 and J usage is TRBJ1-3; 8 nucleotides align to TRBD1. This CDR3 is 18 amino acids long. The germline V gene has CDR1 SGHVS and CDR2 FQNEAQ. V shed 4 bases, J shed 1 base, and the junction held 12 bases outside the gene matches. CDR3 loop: CASSSLDRATRSGNTIYF. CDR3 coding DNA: TGTGCCAGCAGCTCCTTGGACAGGGCGACCCGGTCTGGAAACACCATATATTTT. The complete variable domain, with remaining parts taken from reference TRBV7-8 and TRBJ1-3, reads GAGVSQSPRYKVAKRGQDVALRCDPISGHVSLFWYQQALGQGPEFLTYFQNEAQLDKSGLPSDRFFAERPEGSVSTLKIQRTQQEDSAVYLCASSSLDRATRSGNTIYFGEGSWLTVV.

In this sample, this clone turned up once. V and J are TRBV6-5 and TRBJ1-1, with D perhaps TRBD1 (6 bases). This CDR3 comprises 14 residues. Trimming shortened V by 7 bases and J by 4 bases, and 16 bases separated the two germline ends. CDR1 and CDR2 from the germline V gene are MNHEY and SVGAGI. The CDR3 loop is CASIPPTGPTEAFF. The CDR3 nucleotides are TGTGCCAGCATTCCCCCGACAGGTCCCACTGAAGCTTTCTTT.

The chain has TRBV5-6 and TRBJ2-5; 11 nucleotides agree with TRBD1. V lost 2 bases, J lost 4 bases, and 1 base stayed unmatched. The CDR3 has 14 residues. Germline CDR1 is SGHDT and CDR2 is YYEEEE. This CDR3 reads CASSFGTGGETQYF. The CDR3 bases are TGTGCCAGCAGCTTCGGGACAGGGGGAGAGACCCAGTACTTC.

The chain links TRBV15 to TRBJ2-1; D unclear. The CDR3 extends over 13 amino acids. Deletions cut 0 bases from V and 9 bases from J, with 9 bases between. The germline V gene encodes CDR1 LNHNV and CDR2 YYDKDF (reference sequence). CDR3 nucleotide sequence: TGTGCCACCAGCAGAGATCCCTCCTCTGAGCAGTTCTTC. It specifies CATSRDPSSEQFF.

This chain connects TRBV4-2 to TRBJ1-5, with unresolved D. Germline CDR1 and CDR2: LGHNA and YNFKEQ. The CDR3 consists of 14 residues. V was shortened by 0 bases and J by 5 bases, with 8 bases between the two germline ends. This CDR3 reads CASSQDIIHQPQHF. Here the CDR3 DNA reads TGTGCCAGCAGCCAAGATATAATCCATCAGCCCCAGCATTTT.